These 10 T cell receptor beta chains were sequenced from one sample in a study of CD8+CD57+ T cells in acquired aplastic anemia. The sequenced patients had an expansion of CD8+CD57+ cells seen by flow cytometry. Investigators profiled TCR beta VDJ and CDR3 from genomic DNA template. TCRdb redid the calling of the reads with MiXCR, one entry per CDR3 protein. The data show about 40,000 distinct CDR3 sequences, under 80% seen once. The specimen was sorted CD4+, CD8+, or CD8+CD57+ T cells (not recorded which) from PBMCs. These receptors all stem from a human donor with aplastic anemia.

The chain combines TRBV5-1 with TRBJ1-1, with 9 bases matching TRBD1. Germline assignment: CDR1 SGHRS and CDR2 YFSETQ. The CDR3 has 13 residues. J was trimmed by 7 bases and V by 4 bases; bases with no gene match: 5. CDR3 coding DNA: TGCGCCAGCAGCCGGACAGGGGCTAGTGAAGCTTTCTTT. Its translation is CASSRTGASEAFF.

This clonotype was counted a few times. The chain joins TRBV28 to TRBJ2-1; possibly TRBD2 for D (5 bases). V lost 0 bases and J lost 2, with 17 bases in between. Germline values: CDR1 MDHEN, CDR2 SYDVKM. The CDR3 consists of 18 residues. CDR3 amino acids: CASSLWGEDIGTYNEQFF. The CDR3 DNA is TGTGCCAGCAGTTTATGGGGAGAAGACATTGGAACCTACAATGAGCAGTTCTTC.

V is TRBV24-1 and J is TRBJ1-6; TRBD1 might be the D (5 bases). The CDR3 sequence is 12 residues long. Trimming removed 6 bases at V and 8 bases at J, with 7 bases between. The germline V gene encodes CDR1 KGHDR and CDR2 SFDVKD. CDR3 DNA: TGTGCCACCAGTCGAGGGGATTCACCCCTCCACTTT. Translation gives CATSRGDSPLHF.

The chain recombines TRBV29-1 with TRBJ2-7, with D tentatively TRBD1 or TRBD2 (5 bases each). The V and J ends lost 6 bases and 2 bases respectively, with 11 bases between them. The germline gives CDR1 SQVTM, CDR2 ANQGSEA. The CDR3 totals 12 residues. CDR3: CSVGDPAYEQYF. The CDR3 DNA reads TGCAGCGTGGGGGACCCTGCCTACGAGCAGTACTTC.

The sample holds many counts of this clonotype. The V call is TRBV28, the J call TRBJ1-2, with a weak D call TRBD1 (5 bases). With 7 bases removed from V and 6 bases from J, the gap between germline ends came to 12 bases. The CDR3 loop spans 12 amino acids. CDR1 MDHEN and CDR2 SYDVKM come from the germline V gene. The CDR3 coding sequence is TGTGCCAGCACCGAGGGGTGGCATGGCTACACCTTC. Translated, it gives CASTEGWHGYTF.

Note on this clonotype: One end of the junction does not line up with germline, which may come from a read error. The chain employs TRBV10-2 and TRBJ1-6, with TRBD1 matching 7 bases. The CDR3 covers 14 residues. Germline values: CDR1 WSHSY, CDR2 SAAADI. CDR3 amino acids: CASSPQTGNSPLHF. Here the CDR3 DNA reads TGTGCCAGCTCACCTCAGACAGGGAATTCACCCCTCCACTTT.

This clonotype occurred a few times. The chain links TRBV25-1 to TRBJ2-1; the D is unclear. V was pared by 8 bases and J by 1 base, with 0 bases between. From germline, CDR1 is MGHDK and CDR2 SYGVNS. This CDR3 comprises 10 residues. CDR3 coding DNA: TGTGCCAGCTCCTACAATGAGCAGTTCTTC. Encoded protein: CASSYNEQFF.

There are a few counts of this clonotype. The junction shows a germline mismatch at one end, possibly a read error. The CDR3 region is CASSLWVSGAYEQYF. The CDR3 DNA sequence: TGTGCCAGTAGCTTATGGGTTAGCGGGGCCTACGAGCAGTACTTC. The chain uses TRBV11-3 and TRBJ2-7; 8 bases fit TRBD2. CDR1 SGHNT and CDR2 YENEEA come from the germline V gene. The CDR3 length is 15 residues. Based on the CDR3 plus reference TRBV11-3 and TRBJ2-7, the full variable domain is EAGVVQSPRYKIIEKKQPVAFWCNPISGHNTLYWYLQNLGQGPELLIRYENEEAVDDSQLPKDRFSAERLKGVDSTLKIQPAELGDSAVYLCASSLWVSGAYEQYFGPGTRLTVT.

Comment on this clonotype: A single base separates this from a much larger clone, so it may be a read error. The rearrangement uses TRBV5-1 and TRBJ2-1; no reliable D call. Trimming removed 1 base at V and 13 bases at J, with 21 bases between. CDR3 length equals 15 residues. The germline CDR1 and CDR2 sequences are SGHRS and YFSETQ. The DNA of the CDR3 is TGCGCCAGCAGCTTGATCGGATCCCCCAAAAACATTCAGTTCTTC. Translating gives CASSLIGSPKNIQFF.

V and J are TRBV7-2 and TRBJ2-5, with D unresolved. The CDR3 length is 12 residues. Germline V gives CDR1 SGHTA, CDR2 FQGNSA. Trimming removed 6 bases at V and 5 bases at J, with 10 bases between. As DNA, the CDR3 is TGTGCCAGCAGTTTTAATTTTGAGACCCAGTACTTC. This translates into CASSFNFETQYF.